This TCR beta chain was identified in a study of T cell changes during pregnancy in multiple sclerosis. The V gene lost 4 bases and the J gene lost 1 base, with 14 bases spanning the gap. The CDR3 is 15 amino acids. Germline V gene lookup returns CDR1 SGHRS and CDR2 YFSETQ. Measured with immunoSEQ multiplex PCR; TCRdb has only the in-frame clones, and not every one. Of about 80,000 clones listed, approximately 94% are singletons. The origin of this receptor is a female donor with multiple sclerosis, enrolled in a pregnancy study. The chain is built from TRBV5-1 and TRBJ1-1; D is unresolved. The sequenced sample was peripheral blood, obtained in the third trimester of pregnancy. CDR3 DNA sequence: TGCGCCAGCAGCCCACTAACGATAGAGAACACTGAAGCTTTCTTT. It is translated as CASSPLTIENTEAFF. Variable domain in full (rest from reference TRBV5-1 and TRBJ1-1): KAGVTQTPRYLIKTRGQQVTLSCSPISGHRSVSWYQQTPGQGLQFLFEYFSETQRNKGNFPGRFSGRQFSNSRSEMNVSTLELGDSALYLCASSPLTIENTEAFFGQGTRLTVV.